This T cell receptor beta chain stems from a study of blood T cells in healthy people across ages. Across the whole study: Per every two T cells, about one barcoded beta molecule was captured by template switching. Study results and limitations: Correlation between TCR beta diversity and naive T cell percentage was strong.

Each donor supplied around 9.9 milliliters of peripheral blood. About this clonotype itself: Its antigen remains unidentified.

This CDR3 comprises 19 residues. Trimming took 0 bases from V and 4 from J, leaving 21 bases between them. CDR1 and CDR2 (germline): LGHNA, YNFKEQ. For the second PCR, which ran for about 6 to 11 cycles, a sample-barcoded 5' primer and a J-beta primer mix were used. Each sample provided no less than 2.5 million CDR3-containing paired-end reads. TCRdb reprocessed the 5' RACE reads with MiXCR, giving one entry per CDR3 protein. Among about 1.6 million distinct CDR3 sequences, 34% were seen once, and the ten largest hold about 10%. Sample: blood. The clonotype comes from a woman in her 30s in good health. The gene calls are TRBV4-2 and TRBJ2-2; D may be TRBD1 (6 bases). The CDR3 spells CASSQEYLSGTPTTGELFF. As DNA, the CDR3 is TGTGCCAGCAGCCAAGAATATCTCTCCGGGACACCGACCACCGGGGAGCTGTTTTTT.